This T cell receptor beta chain was captured in a study of blood T cell repertoires in COVID-19. Study at large: T cells, B-cell-depleted T cells, or PBMCs supplied cDNA or gDNA.

CDR1 is MNHEY and CDR2 is SVGAGI in the germline V gene. There are 14 residues in the CDR3. Trimming shortened V by 7 bases and J by 3 bases, and 14 bases separated the two germline ends. Data came from immunoSEQ multiplex PCR; TCRdb stores just in-frame clones and leaves some out. The sample has fewer than 300,000 clones, 80% to 90% seen once. Recovered participants had two consecutive negative NP/OP PCR tests, healthcare professional clearance, or symptom resolution. The TCR comes from a woman aged 25 to 45 who had recovered from COVID-19. The sequenced material came from PBMCs or T cells enriched from blood (not recorded which). V gene TRBV6-5 combines with J gene TRBJ2-3, with D perhaps matching TRBD1 (6 bases). The CDR3 loop reads CASTEQGITDTQYF. DNA of the CDR3: TGTGCCAGCACCGAACAGGGTATTACAGATACGCAGTATTTT.